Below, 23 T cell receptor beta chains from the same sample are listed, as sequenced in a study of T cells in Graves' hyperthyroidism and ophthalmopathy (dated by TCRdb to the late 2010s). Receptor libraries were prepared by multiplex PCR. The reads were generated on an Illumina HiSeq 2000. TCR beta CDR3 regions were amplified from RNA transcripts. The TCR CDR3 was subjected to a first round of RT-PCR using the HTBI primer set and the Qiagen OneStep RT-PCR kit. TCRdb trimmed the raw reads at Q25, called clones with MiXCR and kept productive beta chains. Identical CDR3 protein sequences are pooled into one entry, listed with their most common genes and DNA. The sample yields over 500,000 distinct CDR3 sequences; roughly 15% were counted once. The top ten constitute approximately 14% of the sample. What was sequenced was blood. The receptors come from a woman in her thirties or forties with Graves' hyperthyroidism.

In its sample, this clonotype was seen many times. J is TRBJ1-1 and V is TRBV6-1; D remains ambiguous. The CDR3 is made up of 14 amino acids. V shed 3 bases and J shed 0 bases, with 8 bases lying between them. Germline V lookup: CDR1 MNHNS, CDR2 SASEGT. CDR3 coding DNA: TGTGCCAGCAGTGAGCGGAGGGTGAACACTGAAGCTTTCTTT. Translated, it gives CASSERRVNTEAFF.

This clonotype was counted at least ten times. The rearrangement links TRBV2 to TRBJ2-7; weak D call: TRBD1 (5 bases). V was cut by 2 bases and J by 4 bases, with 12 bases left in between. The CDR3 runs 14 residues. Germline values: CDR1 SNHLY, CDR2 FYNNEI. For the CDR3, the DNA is TGTGCCAGCAGTGAATTGGACAACCCATACGAGCAGTACTTC. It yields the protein CASSELDNPYEQYF.

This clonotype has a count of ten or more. The CDR3 sequence is CASSRSFETDTQYF. The CDR3 coding sequence is TGTGCCAGCAGTCGCAGCTTCGAGACAGATACGCAGTATTTT. The V gene is TRBV9, the J gene TRBJ2-3; D remains unclear. Trimming took 5 bases from V and 3 from J, leaving 13 bases between them. This CDR3 is built from 14 residues. Germline V gene lookup returns CDR1 SGDLS and CDR2 YYNGEE. Complete variable domain (other parts from reference TRBV9 and TRBJ2-3): DSGVTQTPKHLITATGQRVTLRCSPRSGDLSVYWYQQSLDQGLQFLIQYYNGEERAKGNILERFSAQQFPDLHSELNLSSLELGDSALYFCASSRSFETDTQYFGPGTRLTVL.

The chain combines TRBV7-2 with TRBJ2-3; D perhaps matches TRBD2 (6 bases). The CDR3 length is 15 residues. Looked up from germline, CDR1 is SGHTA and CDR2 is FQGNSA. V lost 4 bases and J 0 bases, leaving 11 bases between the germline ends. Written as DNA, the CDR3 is TGTGCCAGCAGCTCCCCCGGGACTAGCACAGATACGCAGTATTTT. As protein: CASSSPGTSTDTQYF.

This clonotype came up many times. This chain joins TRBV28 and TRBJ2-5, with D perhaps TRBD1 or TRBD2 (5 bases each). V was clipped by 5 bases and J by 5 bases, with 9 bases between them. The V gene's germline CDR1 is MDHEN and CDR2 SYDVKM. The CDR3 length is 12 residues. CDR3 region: CASSHRGETQYF. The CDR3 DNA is TGTGCCAGCAGTCACCGGGGCGAGACCCAGTACTTC.

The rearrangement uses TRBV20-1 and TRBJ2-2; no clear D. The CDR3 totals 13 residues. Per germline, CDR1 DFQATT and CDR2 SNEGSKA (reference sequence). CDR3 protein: CNAFVANTGELFF. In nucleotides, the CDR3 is TGCAATGCCTTCGTCGCGAACACCGGGGAGCTGTTTTTT.

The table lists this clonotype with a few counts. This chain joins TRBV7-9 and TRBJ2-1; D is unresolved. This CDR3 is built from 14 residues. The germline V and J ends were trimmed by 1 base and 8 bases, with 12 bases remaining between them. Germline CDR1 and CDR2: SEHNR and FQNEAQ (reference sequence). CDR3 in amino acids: CASSLVRPLDEQFF. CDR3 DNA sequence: TGTGCCAGCAGCTTAGTTAGGCCTTTAGATGAGCAGTTCTTC.

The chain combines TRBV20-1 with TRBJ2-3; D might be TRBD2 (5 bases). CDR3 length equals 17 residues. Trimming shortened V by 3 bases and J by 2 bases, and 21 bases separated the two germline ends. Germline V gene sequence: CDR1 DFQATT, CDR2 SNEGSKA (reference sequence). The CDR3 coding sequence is TGCAGTGCTAGTGTGCAACGGCACGGACTGAACACAGATACGCAGTATTTT. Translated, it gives CSASVQRHGLNTDTQYF.

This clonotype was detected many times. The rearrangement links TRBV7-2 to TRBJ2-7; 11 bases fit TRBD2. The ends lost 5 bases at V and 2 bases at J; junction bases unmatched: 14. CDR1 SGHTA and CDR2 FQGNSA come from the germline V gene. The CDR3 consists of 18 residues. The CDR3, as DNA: TGTGCCAGCAGCCCATCCCCCACGGGACTAGCGGTTCCCTACGAGCAGTACTTC. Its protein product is CASSPSPTGLAVPYEQYF.

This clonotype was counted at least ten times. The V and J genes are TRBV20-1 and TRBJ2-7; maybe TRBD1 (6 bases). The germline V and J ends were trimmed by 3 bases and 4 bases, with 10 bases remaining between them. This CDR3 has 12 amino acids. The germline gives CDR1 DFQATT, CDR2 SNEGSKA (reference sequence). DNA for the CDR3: TGCAGTGCTAGGGACCAGGGGTACGAGCAGTACTTC. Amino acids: CSARDQGYEQYF.

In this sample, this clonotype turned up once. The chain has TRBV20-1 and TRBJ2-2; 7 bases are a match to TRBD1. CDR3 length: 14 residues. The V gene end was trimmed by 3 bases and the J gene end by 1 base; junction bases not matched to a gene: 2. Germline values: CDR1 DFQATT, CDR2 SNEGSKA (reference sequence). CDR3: CSARGTVNTGELFF. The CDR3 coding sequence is TGCAGTGCTAGGGGGACAGTGAACACCGGGGAGCTGTTTTTT.

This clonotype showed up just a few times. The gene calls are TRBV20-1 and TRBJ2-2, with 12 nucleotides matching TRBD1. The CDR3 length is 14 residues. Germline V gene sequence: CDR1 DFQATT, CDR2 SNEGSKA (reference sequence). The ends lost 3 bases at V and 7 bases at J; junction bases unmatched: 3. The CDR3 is CSARGQGAIGELFF. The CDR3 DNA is TGCAGTGCTAGGGGACAGGGGGCAATCGGGGAGCTGTTTTTT.

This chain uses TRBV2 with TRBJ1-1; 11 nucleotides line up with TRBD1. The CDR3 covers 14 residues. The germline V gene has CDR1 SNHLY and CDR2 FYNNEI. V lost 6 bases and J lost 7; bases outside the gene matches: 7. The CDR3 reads CASRLGQGAGEAFF. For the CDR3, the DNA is TGTGCCAGCAGATTAGGACAGGGGGCAGGTGAAGCTTTCTTT.

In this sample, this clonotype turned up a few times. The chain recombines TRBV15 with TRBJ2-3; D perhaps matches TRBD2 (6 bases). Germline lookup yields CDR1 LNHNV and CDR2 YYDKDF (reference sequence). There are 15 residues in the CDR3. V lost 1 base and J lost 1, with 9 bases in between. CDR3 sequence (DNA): TGTGCCACCAGCAGAGGGGACTTGGGCACAGATACGCAGTATTTT. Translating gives CATSRGDLGTDTQYF.

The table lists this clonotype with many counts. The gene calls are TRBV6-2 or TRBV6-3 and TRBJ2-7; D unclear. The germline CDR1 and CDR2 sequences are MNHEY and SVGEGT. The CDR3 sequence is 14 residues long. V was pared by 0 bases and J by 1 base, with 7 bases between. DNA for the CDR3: TGTGCCAGCAGTTACTCGTCTAGATCCTACGAGCAGTACTTC. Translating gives CASSYSSRSYEQYF.

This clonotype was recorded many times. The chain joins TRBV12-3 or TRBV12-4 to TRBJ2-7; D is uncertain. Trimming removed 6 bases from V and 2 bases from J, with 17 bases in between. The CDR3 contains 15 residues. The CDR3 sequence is CASSWENYVPYEQYF. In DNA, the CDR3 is TGTGCCAGCAGCTGGGAAAATTACGTACCCTACGAGCAGTACTTC.

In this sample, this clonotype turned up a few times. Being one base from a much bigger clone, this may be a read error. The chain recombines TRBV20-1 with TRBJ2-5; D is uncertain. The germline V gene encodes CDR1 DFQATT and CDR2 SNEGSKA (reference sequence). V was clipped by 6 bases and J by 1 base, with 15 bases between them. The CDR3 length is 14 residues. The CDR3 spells CSAGRAATQETQYF. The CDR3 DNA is TGCAGTGCGGGCCGGGCCGCCACCCAAGAGACCCAGTACTTC.

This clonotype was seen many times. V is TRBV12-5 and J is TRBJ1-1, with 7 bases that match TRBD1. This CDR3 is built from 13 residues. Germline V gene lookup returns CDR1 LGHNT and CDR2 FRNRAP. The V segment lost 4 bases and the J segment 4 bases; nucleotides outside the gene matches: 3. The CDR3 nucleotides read TGTGCTAGTGGTTACTCAGGGGGCACTGAAGCTTTCTTT. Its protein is CASGYSGGTEAFF. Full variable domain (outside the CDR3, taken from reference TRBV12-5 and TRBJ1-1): DARVTQTPRHKVTEMGQEVTMRCQPILGHNTVFWYRQTMMQGLELLAYFRNRAPLDDSGMPKDRFSAEMPDATLATLKIQPSEPRDSAVYFCASGYSGGTEAFFGQGTRLTVV.

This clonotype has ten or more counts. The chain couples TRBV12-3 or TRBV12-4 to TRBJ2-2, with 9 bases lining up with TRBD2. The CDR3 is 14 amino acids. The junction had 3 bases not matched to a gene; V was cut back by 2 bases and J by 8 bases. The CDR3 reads CASSLLAGSGELFF. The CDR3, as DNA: TGTGCCAGCAGTTTACTAGCGGGATCTGGGGAGCTGTTTTTT.

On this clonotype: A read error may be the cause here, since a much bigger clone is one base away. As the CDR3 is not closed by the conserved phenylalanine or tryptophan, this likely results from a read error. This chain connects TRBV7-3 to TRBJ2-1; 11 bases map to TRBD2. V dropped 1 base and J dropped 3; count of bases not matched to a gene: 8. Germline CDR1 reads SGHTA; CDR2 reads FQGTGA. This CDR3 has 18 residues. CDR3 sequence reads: CASSLILAGGESYNEQFL. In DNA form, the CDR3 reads TGTGCCAGCAGCTTAATCCTAGCGGGAGGAGAAAGCTACAATGAGCAGTTCCTC.

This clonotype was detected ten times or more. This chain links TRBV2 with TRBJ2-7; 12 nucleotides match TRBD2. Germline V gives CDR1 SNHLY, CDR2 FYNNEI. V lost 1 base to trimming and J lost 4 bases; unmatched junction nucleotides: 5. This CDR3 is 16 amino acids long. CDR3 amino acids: CASSEGLAGAKYEQYF. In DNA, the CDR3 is TGTGCCAGCAGTGAAGGACTAGCGGGAGCAAAATACGAGCAGTACTTC.

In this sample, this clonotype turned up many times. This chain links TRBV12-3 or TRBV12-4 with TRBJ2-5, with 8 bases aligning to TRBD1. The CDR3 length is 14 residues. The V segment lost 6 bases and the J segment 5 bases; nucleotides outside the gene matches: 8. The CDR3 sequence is CASSRAGGEETQYF. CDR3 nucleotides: TGTGCCAGCAGCCGGGCAGGGGGCGAGGAGACCCAGTACTTC.

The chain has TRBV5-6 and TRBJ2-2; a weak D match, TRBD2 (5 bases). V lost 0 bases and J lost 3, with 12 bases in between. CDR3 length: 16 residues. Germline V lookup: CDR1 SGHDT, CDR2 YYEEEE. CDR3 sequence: CASSLGGIGDTGELFF. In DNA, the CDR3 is TGTGCCAGCAGCTTGGGAGGGATTGGGGACACCGGGGAGCTGTTTTTT.